This TCR beta chain comes out of a study of control samples from healthy donors and cancer patients (dated by TCRdb to 2018 to 2021). The V and J ends are trimmed by 8 bases and 1 base, leaving 8 bases between them. From the germline V gene, CDR1 is MDHEN and CDR2 is SYDVKM. The CDR3 measures 12 amino acids from cysteine to phenylalanine. The read is trimmed to its CDR3 DNA, 36 bases read in frame from base 1. The library was obtained by the immunoSEQ multiplex PCR assay. TCRdb obtained this table from immuneACCESS and retained in-frame rearrangements with V and J assigned. These tables miss some clones; where compared with another copy, unresolved V genes account for less than half of the shortfall, and the remainder is unexplained. A total of around 94,000 clones appear in this sample, roughly nine tenths of them only once. The top ten constitute roughly 1.3% of the sample. Concerning this clone itself: What this receptor recognizes is not known. The input lacks base qualities; no much larger clone sits a single base away.

The sample was blood. This receptor chain uses TRBV28 and TRBJ1-1; the D gene cannot be resolved reliably. The sequence was collected from a woman aged 45-65 years in good health. DNA sequence: TGTGCCAGCGGTCTATGGAACACTGAAGCTTTCTTT. It specifies CASGLWNTEAFF.